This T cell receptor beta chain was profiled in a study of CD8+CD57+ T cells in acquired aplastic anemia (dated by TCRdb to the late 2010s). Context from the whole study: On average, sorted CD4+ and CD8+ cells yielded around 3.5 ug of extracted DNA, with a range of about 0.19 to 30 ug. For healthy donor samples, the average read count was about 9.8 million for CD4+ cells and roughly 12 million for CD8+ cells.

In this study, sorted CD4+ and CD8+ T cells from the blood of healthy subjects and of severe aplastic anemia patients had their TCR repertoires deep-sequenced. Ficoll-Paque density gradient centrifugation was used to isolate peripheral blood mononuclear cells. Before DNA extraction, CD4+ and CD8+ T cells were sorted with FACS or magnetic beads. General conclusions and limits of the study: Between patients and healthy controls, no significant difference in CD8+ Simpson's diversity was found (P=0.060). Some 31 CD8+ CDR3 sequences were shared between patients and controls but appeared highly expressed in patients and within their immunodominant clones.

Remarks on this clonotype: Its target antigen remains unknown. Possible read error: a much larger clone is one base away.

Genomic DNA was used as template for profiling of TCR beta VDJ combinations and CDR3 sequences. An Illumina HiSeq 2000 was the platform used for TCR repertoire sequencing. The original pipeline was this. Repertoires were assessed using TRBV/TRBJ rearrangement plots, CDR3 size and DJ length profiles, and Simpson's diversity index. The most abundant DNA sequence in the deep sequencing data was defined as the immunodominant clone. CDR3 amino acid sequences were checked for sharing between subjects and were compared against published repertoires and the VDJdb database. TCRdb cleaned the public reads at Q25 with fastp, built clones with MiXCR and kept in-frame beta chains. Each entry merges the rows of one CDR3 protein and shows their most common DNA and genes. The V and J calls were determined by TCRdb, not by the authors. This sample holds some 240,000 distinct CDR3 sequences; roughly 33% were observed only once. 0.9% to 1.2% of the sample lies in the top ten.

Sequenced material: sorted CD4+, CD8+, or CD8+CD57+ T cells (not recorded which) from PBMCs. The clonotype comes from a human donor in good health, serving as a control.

The DNA sequence follows: TGTGCCAGCAGCCAAGGCCCCCGCTCTAGCGGATACCCCTACGAGCAGTACTTC. Its protein is CASSQGPRSSGYPYEQYF. The chain joins TRBV14 to TRBJ2-7, and TRBD2 aligns with 7 junction nucleotides. The junction shows trimming of 1 base on V and 2 bases on J, and the gene matches do not reach 14 bases of it. The CDR1 and CDR2 encoded by the germline V gene are SGHDN and FVKESK. The CDR3 runs 18 residues from the cysteine to the phenylalanine. CDR3 DNA is the only sequence kept; it has 54 bases, read in frame from the first base.